This T cell receptor (beta chain) was identified during a study of blood T cell repertoires in COVID-19. Study at large: Nucleic acid was either cDNA or gDNA, and it came from T cells, B-cell-depleted T cells, or PBMCs.

TCRdb's table, derived via immunoSEQ multiplex PCR, lists solely in-frame clones and lacks some. The sample holds hundreds of thousands of clones, 85% seen once. The CDR3 has 15 residues. This clone was observed a single time. The sequenced sample consisted of peripheral blood. This clonotype was obtained from a woman aged 18-29 years with acute or convalescent COVID-19. V usage is TRBV12-2 and J usage is TRBJ1-2; the listed D gene, TRBD1, was not tested against the DNA. TRBV12-2 is marked as a pseudogene. CDR3 bases: TGTGCAAGTCGCTTAACCCAGGACAGGGTCTATGGCTACACCTTC. This codes for CASRLTQDRVYGYTF.